Following are 30 T cell receptor beta chains from one sample sequenced in a study of CXCR3-negative and CXCR3-positive naive CD8 T cells. Notes on the study in general: TRB CDR3s were more hydrophobic in CXCR3-positive than in CXCR3-negative naive cells.

Each TRB cDNA library was prepared by 5' RACE (with UMI labels). One entry per CDR3 protein, without DNA, is what TCRdb gives after re-calling the 5' RACE reads. The sample spans 130,000 to 150,000 distinct CDR3 sequences; the ten largest clones claim approximately 0.27%. No antigen has been identified for these receptors. The sample taken for sequencing was naive CXCR3+ CD8+ T cells from blood. Subset in this sample: CD45RO-CCR7+CD27+CD95- naive CD8+ T cells expressing CXCR3 (TNR3+). Receptors originate from a human donor in good health. Some clones in this sample may be carry-over from other donors' samples.

The V and J genes are TRBV6-6 and TRBJ2-1. This CDR3 region has 14 residues. The V gene's germline CDR1 is MNHNY and CDR2 SVGAGI (reference sequence). The chain's CDR3 is CASSTSGTANEQFF.

V and J are TRBV29-1 and TRBJ2-2; TCRdb outputs TRBD2, but without DNA this stays unchecked. Germline CDR1 reads SQVTM; CDR2 reads ANQGSEA. The CDR3 length is 15 residues. CDR3: CSVVPTGAGTGELFF.

The chain employs TRBV7-3 and TRBJ2-1; TCRdb calls TRBD1, which cannot be checked without DNA. Germline CDR1 is SGHTA and CDR2 is FQGTGA. The CDR3 length is 15 residues. The CDR3 sequence is CASSFGGGLYNEQFF.

This chain links TRBV10-1 with TRBJ2-7. The germline CDR1 and CDR2 sequences are WNHNN and SYGVQD (reference sequence). This CDR3 is 13 amino acids long. This chain's CDR3 is CASSEDWTYEQYF.

The chain carries TRBV12-3 or TRBV12-4 and TRBJ2-1. The CDR3 is 13 amino acids. CDR3 region: CASSEHNGNEQFF.

The V and J genes are TRBV10-3 and TRBJ1-1; TCRdb picks TRBD1, but there is no DNA to check that call. There are 13 residues in the CDR3. The germline gives CDR1 ENHRY, CDR2 SYGVKD. This CDR3 reads CAIRQGMNTEAFF.

The CDR3: CSALALNTGELFF. The gene calls are TRBV20-1 and TRBJ2-2; the D gene TCRdb calls, TRBD2, cannot be checked with no DNA. Germline lookup yields CDR1 DFQATT and CDR2 SNEGSKA (reference sequence). The CDR3 totals 13 residues.

The chain employs TRBV5-1 and TRBJ2-7; as DNA is missing, the TRBD2 call by TCRdb cannot be tested. Germline CDR1 SGHRS, CDR2 YFSETQ. The CDR3 is 16 residues long. CDR3 residues: CASSSVAGVTGGEQYF.

The genes are TRBV19 and TRBJ1-5. Germline V lookup: CDR1 LNHDA, CDR2 SQIVND (reference sequence). This CDR3 region has 15 residues. This chain's CDR3 is CASSITDYSNQPQHF.

The chain links TRBV6-5 to TRBJ2-1. This CDR3 region has 14 residues. Germline V gives CDR1 MNHEY, CDR2 SVGAGI. CDR3 protein: CASSYIDSYNEQFF.

The chain combines TRBV7-9 with TRBJ2-1; no DNA is available, so the TRBD2 call from TCRdb remains unchecked. This CDR3 is 13 amino acids long. Germline V gene data show CDR1 as SEHNR and CDR2 as FQNEAQ (reference sequence). CDR3 residues: CASSQGTIDEQFF.

This sequence joins TRBV28 and TRBJ2-1; absent DNA, TCRdb's TRBD1 call cannot be checked. The germline V gene has CDR1 MDHEN and CDR2 SYDVKM. The CDR3 totals 17 residues. The CDR3 spells CASSLAPGGPSYNEQFF.

This sequence joins TRBV14 and TRBJ1-1. CDR3 length: 15 residues. CDR1 SGHDN and CDR2 FVKESK come from the germline V gene. The CDR3 loop reads CASSQAQTQNTEAFF.

The rearrangement uses TRBV27 and TRBJ2-5; TCRdb proposes TRBD2, but this gene call is untestable without DNA. Germline CDR1 reads MNHEY; CDR2 reads SMNVEV (reference sequence). The CDR3 length is 14 residues. The CDR3 loop reads CASSLWGGSETQYF.

The chain employs TRBV7-6 and TRBJ1-4; checking the TCRdb D call of TRBD1 is not possible without DNA. Germline CDR1 is SGHVS and CDR2 is FNYEAQ. The CDR3 has 16 amino acids. CDR3 protein: CASSLAVQGALEKLFF. Complete variable domain (other parts from reference TRBV7-6 and TRBJ1-4): GAGVSQSPRYKVTKRGQDVALRCDPISGHVSLYWYRQALGQGPEFLTYFNYEAQQDKSGLPNDRFSAERPEGSISTLTIQRTEQRDSAMYRCASSLAVQGALEKLFFGSGTQLSVL.

The gene calls are TRBV12-3 or TRBV12-4 and TRBJ2-5. The CDR3 spans 13 residues. The CDR3 sequence: CASSLLRRETQYF.

This sequence joins TRBV13 and TRBJ2-1; TCRdb's D call of TRBD1 is untestable without DNA. The CDR3 is 13 amino acids. The germline V gene encodes CDR1 PRHDT and CDR2 FYEKMQ (reference sequence). The CDR3 sequence is CASSSPGGGGSLF.

The chain couples TRBV7-2 to TRBJ2-2; TCRdb returns TRBD2, unconfirmable since there is no DNA. Germline lookup yields CDR1 SGHTA and CDR2 FQGNSA. The CDR3 is made up of 17 amino acids. The CDR3 sequence: CASSLGGLAGDTGELFF. The full variable domain, with the rest looked up from reference TRBV7-2 and TRBJ2-2, is GAGVSQSPSNKVTEKGKDVELRCDPISGHTALYWYRQSLGQGLEFLIYFQGNSAPDKSGLPSDRFSAERTGGSVSTLTIQRTQQEDSAVYLCASSLGGLAGDTGELFFGEGSRLTVL.

The chain recombines TRBV28 with TRBJ1-1; TCRdb's assignment of TRBD1 cannot be checked, as there is no DNA. Germline CDR1 is MDHEN and CDR2 is SYDVKM. The CDR3 sequence is 14 residues long. The CDR3 spells CASSFSGQGTEAFF.

The genes are TRBV6-5 and TRBJ2-7; lacking DNA, the TRBD2 call made by TCRdb goes unchecked. The germline CDR1 and CDR2 sequences are MNHEY and SVGAGI. There are 15 residues in the CDR3. CDR3 loop: CAAKRAQGTSYEQYF.

This chain joins TRBV15 and TRBJ2-7. CDR3 length: 12 amino acids. Germline CDR1 and CDR2: LNHNV and YYDKDF (reference sequence). The CDR3 region is CATSREHYEQYF. Using reference TRBV15 and TRBJ2-7 for the parts outside the CDR3, the full variable domain is DAMVIQNPRYQVTQFGKPVTLSCSQTLNHNVMYWYQQKSSQAPKLLFHYYDKDFNNEADTPDNFQSRRPNTSFCFLDIRSPGLGDTAMYLCATSREHYEQYFGPGTRLTVT.

CDR3 sequence reads: CSARAVVSNTQYF. V and J are TRBV20-1 and TRBJ2-3. The CDR3 consists of 13 residues. From germline, CDR1 is DFQATT and CDR2 SNEGSKA (reference sequence).

This chain connects TRBV10-2 to TRBJ2-7; the D gene TCRdb calls, TRBD1, cannot be checked with no DNA. The CDR3 is 15 amino acids. In germline, CDR1 is WSHSY, CDR2 SAAADI. CDR3 amino acids: CASTLDRGPFYEQYF.

The chain couples TRBV7-8 to TRBJ2-1; TCRdb proposes TRBD1, but this gene call is untestable without DNA. The CDR3 length is 18 residues. CDR1 and CDR2 (germline): SGHVS, FQNEAQ. This chain's CDR3 is CASSLRVSGGPSYNEQFF.

The V call is TRBV12-3 or TRBV12-4, the J call TRBJ1-3. The CDR3 is made up of 13 amino acids. CDR3 loop: CASSLFPGNTIYF.

The V gene is TRBV7-9, the J gene TRBJ2-2; the TCRdb call, TRBD1, lacks DNA for checking. From germline, CDR1 is SEHNR and CDR2 FQNEAQ (reference sequence). This CDR3 has 12 residues. The CDR3 sequence is CASRRAFGELFF. Supplemented by reference TRBV7-9 and TRBJ2-2, the full variable domain reads DTGVSQNPRHKITKRGQNVTFRCDPISEHNRLYWYRQTLGQGPEFLTYFQNEAQLEKSRLLSDRFSAERPKGSFSTLEIQRTEQGDSAMYLCASRRAFGELFFGEGSRLTVL.

The genes are TRBV29-1 and TRBJ2-5. This CDR3 contains 15 residues. Germline V gives CDR1 SQVTM, CDR2 ANQGSEA. Here the CDR3 reads CSVEVAGEEQETQYF.

The V and J genes are TRBV3-1 and TRBJ1-2. The CDR3 is 13 amino acids. From germline, CDR1 is LGHDT and CDR2 YNNKEL (reference sequence). The CDR3 loop reads CASSRRDYYGYTF.

The chain is built from TRBV14 and TRBJ2-4. Germline V gene sequence: CDR1 SGHDN, CDR2 FVKESK. The CDR3 contains 16 residues. The CDR3: CASSQATGLAKNIQYF.

This chain uses TRBV4-1 with TRBJ2-2; as DNA is missing, the TRBD1 call by TCRdb cannot be tested. This CDR3 has 18 residues. Germline CDR1 and CDR2: MGHRA and YSYEKL. This CDR3 is CASSQEGAAGENTGELFF.